Below, 25 T cell receptor delta chains from the same sample are listed, as sequenced in a study of DNA immune sequencing with unique molecular identifiers. Genomic DNA underwent 32-plex PCR targeting all 8 TRDV and 4 TRDJ genes. Adapter PCR followed roughly 3 barcoding PCR cycles that attached a 12-nucleotide UMI. TCRdb ran CATT on the multiplex PCR reads. The sample contains under 3,000 delta-chain clones, 8.4% of which appear only once. Sequences were obtained from gamma-delta T cells enriched from blood buffy coat, or unenriched PBMCs (not recorded which). All receptors derive from a human donor in good health.

This clone was seen repeatedly, ten times or more. The rearrangement uses TRAV38-2/DV8 and TRDJ1, with a weak D call TRDD3 (6 bases). Germline V gene data show CDR1 as TSESDYY and CDR2 as QEAYKQQN. The V end lost 1 base, the J end lost 0 bases, and 25 bases lay between the germline ends. This CDR3 has 20 amino acids. The CDR3 DNA sequence: TGTGCTTATAGGAGCTCCCGGGTTTCGTGGGGGGGACAGTACACCGATAAACTCATCTTT. Translating gives CAYRSSRVSWGGQYTDKLIF.

A few counts support this clone. This likely came from a read error, as a far larger clone is one base away. Other DNA sequences of this sample code for an identical CDR3. V gene TRDV2 combines with J gene TRDJ1; tentative D call: TRDD3 (6 bases). The CDR3 runs to 15 residues. Germline CDR1 and CDR2: GEAIGNYY and EKD. CDR3 protein: CACDTVGGNTDKLIF. Here the CDR3 DNA reads TGTGCCTGTGACACCGTAGGGGGAAACACCGATAAGCTCATCTTT.

About this clone itself: The protein that TCRdb holds for this DNA derives from a much larger clone and differs from the translated DNA at residue 11, which likely indicates a read error; the protein shown here is translated from the DNA. This chain links TRDV2 with TRDJ1; 8 bases align to TRDD3. This CDR3 is built from 18 residues. From germline, CDR1 is GEAIGNYY and CDR2 EKD. V dropped 0 bases and J dropped 3; count of bases not matched to a gene: 14. In nucleotides, the CDR3 is TGTGCCTGTGACACCGTAGGAGGTGGGGATACCCGATCCGATAAACTCATCTTT. The encoded protein is CACDTVGGGDTRSDKLIF.

The sample holds many counts of this clone. The rearrangement links TRDV1 to TRDJ1; 11 nucleotides match TRDD3. TCRdb does not report a J gene; here it was assigned by matching the DNA to germline references. CDR3 length: 25 residues. The germline V gene has CDR1 TSWWSYY and CDR2 QGS. V trimming: 0 bases; J trimming: 0 bases; junction bases outside the gene matches: 27. CDR3: CALGELALVRWGIRERKGYTDKLIF. CDR3 in DNA: TGTGCTCTTGGGGAACTGGCCCTCGTACGTTGGGGGATACGCGAGAGGAAGGGGTACACCGATAAACTCATCTTT.

To note about this clone: For this DNA, TCRdb reports the protein of a much larger clone, which diverges at residue 12, most likely from a read error; the protein presented here is translated directly from the DNA. The chain has TRDV2 and TRDJ2; 10 positions agree with TRDD3. The J gene is not listed in TCRdb, so it was assigned here from a DNA match to germline. Germline CDR1 and CDR2: GEAIGNYY and EKD. This CDR3 spans 19 amino acids. The junction had 17 bases not matched to a gene; V was cut back by 4 bases and J by 4 bases. The CDR3 loop is CACDQLGGTGGFATAQLFF. The CDR3 DNA is TGTGCCTGTGATCAACTTGGCGGTACTGGGGGATTCGCGACAGCACAACTCTTCTTT.

This clone has just a few counts. The rearrangement links TRDV1 to TRDJ1, with D hard to call. Germline V gene lookup returns CDR1 TSWWSYY and CDR2 QGS. The CDR3 runs to 16 residues. The ends were cut back, 1 base at V and 0 bases at J, with 12 bases in the middle. The CDR3, as DNA: TGTGCTCTTGGGGAACCCAACGGCCCCAACACCGATAAACTCATCTTT. This sequence encodes CALGEPNGPNTDKLIF.

This clone was seen many times. The rearrangement joins TRAV29/DV5 to TRDJ1; 9 nucleotides agree with TRDD3. In the absence of a J gene in TCRdb, the DNA was matched to germline to assign it here. Germline V gene data show CDR1 as NSMFDY and CDR2 as ISSIKDK. V shed 0 bases, J shed 0 bases, and the junction held 24 bases outside the gene matches. The CDR3 length is 22 residues. DNA for the CDR3: TGTGCAGCAAGCGGGATTCCATCACAGTCCATATACTGGGGGAAGTACACCGATAAACTCATCTTT. It encodes CAASGIPSQSIYWGKYTDKLIF.

Sample share makes this clone medium-sized (0.01 to 0.1%). The chain links TRDV2 to TRDJ3; TRDD3 matches 9 bases. CDR1 GEAIGNYY and CDR2 EKD come from the germline V gene. There are 19 residues in the CDR3. Trimming removed 1 base from V and 1 base from J; junction bases left unmatched: 7. The CDR3 here is CACDTLGDLNSWDTRQMFF. CDR3 DNA: TGTGCCTGTGACACTCTGGGGGATTTAAATTCCTGGGACACCCGACAGATGTTTTTC.

This clone was seen repeatedly, ten times or more. The V call is TRDV2, the J call TRDJ1; 8 nucleotides match TRDD3. The CDR3 is made up of 20 amino acids. With V trimmed by 0 bases and J by 0 bases, 17 bases remained unmatched. Germline CDR1 reads GEAIGNYY; CDR2 reads EKD. Here the CDR3 DNA reads TGTGCCTGTGACACCGGGATACTGGGGGCCAATCCGCCGTACACCGATAAACTCATCTTT. Translation gives CACDTGILGANPPYTDKLIF.

Of note for this clone: This DNA's translation and the protein TCRdb lists, from a much larger clone, do not match at residues 6 and 12, likely due to a read error; the protein shown is translated from the DNA. The gene calls are TRDV2 and TRDJ1, with TRDD3 identical over 8 bases. The length of the CDR3 is 15 residues. Looked up from germline, CDR1 is GEAIGNYY and CDR2 is EKD. For the CDR3, the DNA is TGTGCCTGTGCCCAACAGGGGGATAGGGACGATAATCTCATCTTT. Translating it yields CACAQQGDRDDNLIF.

The chain is built from TRDV2 and TRDJ1; 9 nucleotides align to TRDD3. CDR1 is GEAIGNYY and CDR2 is EKD in the germline V gene. CDR3 size: 14 residues. J was trimmed by 0 bases and V by 7 bases; bases with no gene match: 5. This chain's CDR3 is CAWVLGENTDKLIF. The CDR3 bases are TGTGCCTGGGTACTGGGGGAGAACACCGATAAACTCATCTTT.

Concerning this clone itself: The protein recorded in TCRdb matches a much larger clone and deviates from this DNA's translation at residue 14, suggesting a read error; the protein here is obtained by translating the DNA. The chain combines TRDV2 with TRDJ1; 7 bases are shared with TRDD3. Germline V lookup: CDR1 GEAIGNYY, CDR2 EKD. This CDR3 contains 18 residues. CDR3 in DNA: TGTGCCTGTGACACCGTAGGAGGTGGGGATATCCGATCCGAAAAACTCATCTTT. Translated, it gives CACDTVGGGDIRSEKLIF.

By share, this clone counts as medium-sized (0.01 to 0.1%). The chain carries TRDV2 and TRDJ1, with TRDD2 identical over 8 bases. Germline V lookup: CDR1 GEAIGNYY, CDR2 EKD. The junction had 13 bases not matched to a gene; V was cut back by 1 base and J by 4 bases. This CDR3 is built from 17 residues. The CDR3 DNA is TGTGCCTGTGACACAATAGCTTCCTACGCGGGTCTCGATAAACTCATCTTT. This sequence encodes CACDTIASYAGLDKLIF.

On this clone: TCRdb's protein for this DNA is that of a much larger clone and differs from the translation at residue 12, likely a read error; the protein shown is the DNA translation. The genes are TRDV2 and TRDJ1, with 8 positions matching TRDD3. CDR1 is GEAIGNYY, CDR2 EKD, per germline. The V segment lost 0 bases and the J segment 0 bases; nucleotides outside the gene matches: 17. The CDR3 runs 20 residues. CDR3 loop: CACDTLRVSGGLEYTDKLIF. Written as DNA, the CDR3 is TGTGCCTGTGACACCCTGAGGGTTTCTGGGGGACTCGAGTACACCGATAAACTCATCTTT.

V and J are TRDV2 and TRDJ1; 7 bases match TRDD3. The germline CDR1 and CDR2 sequences are GEAIGNYY and EKD. The V and J ends lost 7 bases and 1 base, in that order; junction bases with no gene match: 17. The CDR3 is 17 amino acids. The CDR3 coding sequence is TGTGCCTGCCACCCCTTACTGGGGATGCGAAGCACCGATAAACTCATCTTT. This encodes CACHPLLGMRSTDKLIF.

For this clone: A far larger clone lies a single base away; this is likely a read error. Other DNA variants within this sample encode the same CDR3. The rearrangement uses TRDV2 and TRDJ1; TRDD3 matches 8 bases. With 4 bases clipped from V and 0 bases from J, the junction kept 12 bases outside the gene matches. CDR3 size: 17 residues. From germline, CDR1 is GEAIGNYY and CDR2 EKD. CDR3 residues: CACDHVLGVKYTDKLIF. In DNA form, the CDR3 reads TGTGCCTGTGATCACGTACTGGGGGTTAAGTACACCGATAAACTCATCTTT.

With respect to this clone: For this DNA, TCRdb reports the protein of a much larger clone, which diverges at residue 18, most likely from a read error; the protein presented here is translated directly from the DNA. The chain joins TRDV2 to TRDJ3, with TRDD3 identical over 9 bases. Germline-derived CDR1 and CDR2 are GEAIGNYY and EKD. The CDR3 contains 20 residues. The CDR3 sequence is CACDPIVLGESSWDTRQVFF. The CDR3 nucleotides read TGTGCCTGTGATCCCATTGTACTGGGGGAAAGCTCCTGGGACACCCGACAGGTGTTTTTC.

This clone was observed a few times. It is likely a read error: a sequence one base away is far more abundant. The same CDR3 arises from other DNA sequences in this sample as well. The chain uses TRDV2 and TRDJ1; 7 bases are shared with TRDD3. Germline values: CDR1 GEAIGNYY, CDR2 EKD. The J segment lost 2 bases and the V segment lost 0 bases, leaving 11 bases of the junction unmatched. The CDR3 contains 17 residues. CDR3 in DNA: TGTGCCTGTGACACCGTTGGTGGATACGCTGGGACCGATAAACTCATCTTT. Its protein product is CACDTVGGYAGTDKLIF.

Turning to this clone: For this DNA, TCRdb reports the protein of a much larger clone, which diverges at residue 15, most likely from a read error; the protein presented here is translated directly from the DNA. J is TRDJ1 and V is TRDV2; TRDD3 matches 11 bases. Germline V gene data show CDR1 as GEAIGNYY and CDR2 as EKD. The CDR3 is 17 residues long. The CDR3, as DNA: TGTGCCTGTGACACCGTTGGGGGATACGCCTCCACCGATAAACCCATCTTT. Amino acids: CACDTVGGYASTDKPIF.

This clone has a handful of counts. The chain carries TRAV38-2/DV8 and TRDJ1; 11 nucleotides line up with TRDD3. In germline, CDR1 is TSESDYY, CDR2 QEAYKQQN. The CDR3 runs 20 residues. Losses at the gene ends were 0 bases for V and 3 bases for J; bases not matched to a gene: 16. Here the CDR3 reads CAYRSAGYPKWGIRADKLIF. The DNA of the CDR3 is TGTGCTTATAGGAGCGCGGGCTACCCGAAGTGGGGGATACGTGCCGATAAACTCATCTTT.

This clone has more than one count but fewer than ten. A much larger clone differs from this one at a single base, so this may be a read error. The rearrangement joins TRDV2 to TRDJ3; TRDD3 is a possible D gene (5 bases). Germline V gene lookup returns CDR1 GEAIGNYY and CDR2 EKD. There are 19 residues in the CDR3. For the CDR3, the DNA is TGTGCCCGTGACACTGGAGGGGCGTATAGCTCCTGGGACACCCGACAGATGTTTTTC. Protein: CARDTGGAYSSWDTRQMFF.

This clone was detected a few times. The amino acid sequence in TCRdb belongs to a much larger clone and departs from this DNA's translation at residue 19, likely a sequencing read error; the sequence shown is translated from the DNA. This CDR3 is CACDTLGTTNGSWDTRQMIF. The CDR3 DNA reads as TGTGCCTGTGACACCTTGGGGACCACGAACGGCTCCTGGGACACCCGACAGATGATTTTC. This sequence joins TRDV2 and TRDJ3; D perhaps matches TRDD3 (5 bases). The CDR3 runs 20 residues. The germline CDR1 and CDR2 sequences are GEAIGNYY and EKD.

This chain uses TRDV2 with TRDJ3; 10 nucleotides align to TRDD3. Trimming took 1 base from V and 0 from J; bases not matched to a gene: 14. Germline V CDR1 and CDR2: GEAIGNYY, EKD. The length of the CDR3 is 22 residues. The CDR3 DNA follows: TGTGCCTGTGACACGGTTCGGGGGGATACGACCGACAGCTCCTGGGACACCCGACAGATGTTTTTC. Protein: CACDTVRGDTTDSSWDTRQMFF.

This clone was detected once. A much larger clone differs from this one at a single base, so this may be a read error. The V gene is uncalled and the J gene is TRDJ1; the table's D call TRDD3 went unverified against the DNA. There are 18 residues in the CDR3. CDR3 amino acids: CACDNLQRLGDTGDKLIF. Here the CDR3 DNA reads TGTGCCTGTGACAACCTACAGCGCCTGGGAGACACGGGCGATAAACTCATCTTT.

V usage is TRDV2 and J usage is TRDJ1; TRDD3 agrees at 8 bases. Matching the DNA to germline supplied the J gene, which TCRdb does not give. The junction had 29 bases not matched to a gene; V was cut back by 3 bases and J by 3 bases. The germline V gene encodes CDR1 GEAIGNYY and CDR2 EKD. The CDR3 is 22 amino acids. The CDR3 loop reads CACDPVPTSGDNRGKNADKLIF. The CDR3, as DNA: TGTGCCTGTGACCCCGTCCCTACGTCGGGGGATAACAGGGGGAAGAACGCCGATAAACTCATCTTT.